This T cell receptor (beta chain) emerged from a study of shared clonotypes between healthy human individuals. As defined, naive CD8 cells were CD45RO-negative and positively selected for CCR7, with terminally differentiated effector memory CD45RA+ cells excluded. Trimming shortened V by 1 base and J by 1 base, and 14 bases separated the two germline ends. This CDR3 has 16 amino acids. The germline CDR1 and CDR2 sequences are KGHSH and LQKENI. Data came from immunoSEQ multiplex PCR; TCRdb stores just in-frame clones and leaves some out. The data contain roughly 1,800,000 clones, 85% to 95% of them singletons.

This receptor was identified in a young man in good health. This sequence joins TRBV18 and TRBJ2-7; D ambiguous. The sample was naive CD8+ T cells sorted from blood. CDR3 bases: TGTGCCAGCTCACCACAAGGCGGCGGCCCTTCCTACGAGCAGTACTTC. Translation gives CASSPQGGGPSYEQYF.